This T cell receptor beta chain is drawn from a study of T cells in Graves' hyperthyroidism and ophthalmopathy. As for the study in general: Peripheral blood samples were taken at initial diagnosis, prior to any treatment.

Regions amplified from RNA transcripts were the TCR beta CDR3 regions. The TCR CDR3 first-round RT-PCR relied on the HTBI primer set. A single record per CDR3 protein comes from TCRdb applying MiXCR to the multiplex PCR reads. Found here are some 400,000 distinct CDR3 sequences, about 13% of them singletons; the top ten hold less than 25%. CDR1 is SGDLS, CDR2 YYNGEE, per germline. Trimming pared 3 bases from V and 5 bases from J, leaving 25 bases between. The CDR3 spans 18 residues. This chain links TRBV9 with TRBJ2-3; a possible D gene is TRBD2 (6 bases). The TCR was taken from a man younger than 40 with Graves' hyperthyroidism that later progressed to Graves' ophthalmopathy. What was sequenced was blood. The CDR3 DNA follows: TGTGCCAGCAGCGAAGGTAGCGGTCCACCCCGACGAAGAGATACGCAGTATTTT. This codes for CASSEGSGPPRRRDTQYF.